This TCR beta chain was observed in a study of control samples from healthy donors and cancer patients. CDR3 length equals 15 residues. V shed 2 bases and J 8 bases; nucleotides not matched to a gene: 10. Germline-derived CDR1 and CDR2 are SGHNT and YYREEE (reference sequence). TCRdb keeps only in-frame clones here, not all; method: immunoSEQ multiplex PCR. The data contain 100,000 to 120,000 clones, 70% to 85% of them singletons. Sequenced: blood. The chain joins TRBV5-4 to TRBJ2-1; 7 nucleotides align to TRBD1. This clonotype originated in a man aged 18 to 29 in good health. The CDR3 sequence: CASSFPDRARDEQFF. The CDR3 bases are TGTGCCAGCAGCTTCCCCGACAGGGCGAGGGATGAGCAGTTCTTC.